What follows describes a single T cell receptor (beta chain). What it recognizes is unknown. The protocol was immunoSEQ multiplex PCR, while the TCRdb copy is restricted to in-frame clones and leaves out a portion. The sample holds tens of thousands of clones; approximately 88% are singletons and the top ten take roughly 6.7%. CDR3 length: 12 residues. V lost 5 bases to trimming and J lost 7 bases, with 11 bases between them. Germline assignment: CDR1 LNHDA and CDR2 SQIVND (reference sequence). The data derive from a study of cytomegalovirus exposure and HLA in healthy donors. Study-level information: The roughly 130 validation repertoires, a later analysis reported, used the same platform as the 550 to 700 repertoires from the first cohort.

Study-wide points: According to reports, the classifier identified cytomegalovirus status with high specificity and sensitivity. Rarity marked most TCR sequences, yet some public TCRs occurred in many donors.

The chain uses TRBV19 and TRBJ1-2; D is uncertain. The clonotype comes from a woman aged 25 to 39 in good health and CMV-seronegative. Sequencing was performed on PBMCs. The CDR3 DNA sequence: TGTGCCAGTAGTTCTGGAGTTCGTGGCTACACCTTC. This gives the protein CASSSGVRGYTF.